These 12 T cell receptor beta chains came from one sample sequenced in a study of neurological immune-mediated disorders. TCRdb re-analysed the 5' RACE reads in MiXCR, keeping a single row per CDR3 protein. The sample lists 45,000 to 60,000 distinct CDR3 sequences, around 4% occurring once. Source material: PBMCs. Receptor source: a man aged 25-40 years with multiple sclerosis.

This chain connects TRBV9 to TRBJ1-3, with TRBD1 matching 10 bases. The CDR3 is 18 amino acids. V lost 5 bases to trimming and J lost 4 bases; unmatched junction nucleotides: 15. CDR1 and CDR2 (germline): SGDLS, YYNGEE. The CDR3 sequence is CASSLGTGAAPVGNTIYF. CDR3 sequence (DNA): TGTGCCAGCAGTCTAGGGACAGGGGCCGCCCCAGTCGGAAACACCATATATTTT.

The rearrangement links TRBV29-1 to TRBJ2-7, with TRBD1 matching 7 bases. V lost 6 bases to trimming and J lost 5 bases; unmatched junction nucleotides: 7. Germline CDR1 is SQVTM and CDR2 is ANQGSEA. The CDR3 has 12 amino acids. The CDR3 reads CSVRQGTDEQYF. The CDR3 DNA sequence: TGCAGCGTCCGACAGGGCACCGACGAGCAGTACTTC.

This clonotype has ten or more counts. V is TRBV5-1 and J is TRBJ1-1, with 8 bases aligning to TRBD1. Germline V gene sequence: CDR1 SGHRS, CDR2 YFSETQ. V lost 4 bases to trimming and J lost 4 bases; unmatched junction nucleotides: 9. The CDR3 contains 15 residues. The chain's CDR3 is CASSTDGQGTTEAFF. CDR3 in DNA: TGCGCCAGCAGCACCGACGGACAGGGCACCACTGAAGCTTTCTTT.

This clonotype was seen many times. This rearrangement joins TRBV7-3 to TRBJ2-3; 11 bases line up with TRBD2. CDR3 length equals 15 residues. The germline V gene encodes CDR1 SGHTA and CDR2 FQGTGA. J was trimmed by 5 bases and V by 5 bases; bases with no gene match: 6. The CDR3: CASSRSGGAEDTQYF. The CDR3 nucleotides are TGTGCCAGCAGCCGTAGCGGGGGGGCTGAAGATACGCAGTATTTT.

This clonotype was seen ten or more times. The chain links TRBV2 to TRBJ1-1, with D perhaps matching TRBD1 (5 bases). The CDR3 has 15 residues. CDR1 is SNHLY and CDR2 is FYNNEI in the germline V gene. The V end lost 2 bases, the J end lost 6 bases, and 16 bases lay between the germline ends. The CDR3 spells CASSETGRGSAEAFF. The CDR3 DNA reads TGTGCCAGCAGTGAAACCGGAAGGGGTAGCGCTGAAGCTTTCTTT.

This clonotype was recorded many times. The V gene is TRBV4-2, the J gene TRBJ2-5; D unresolved. Germline CDR1 and CDR2: LGHNA and YNFKEQ. V was clipped by 1 base and J by 2 bases, with 5 bases between them. This CDR3 is 13 amino acids long. The CDR3 reads CASSQVGQETQYF. Written as DNA, the CDR3 is TGTGCCAGCAGCCAAGTGGGGCAAGAGACCCAGTACTTC.

This clonotype came up many times. This rearrangement joins TRBV20-1 to TRBJ1-3; 8 bases line up with TRBD1. Per the germline V gene, CDR1 is DFQATT and CDR2 is SNEGSKA (reference sequence). The CDR3 is made up of 14 amino acids. V lost 5 bases and J lost 2; bases outside the gene matches: 5. Written as DNA, the CDR3 is TGCAGTGCTCTGACAGGGGTGGCTGGAAACACCATATATTTT. This gives the protein CSALTGVAGNTIYF.

This clonotype was counted at least ten times. The J gene is TRBJ2-6, the V gene TRBV28, with a possible D match to TRBD1 (5 bases). CDR3 length equals 17 residues. V lost 7 bases and J 0 bases, leaving 16 bases between the germline ends. Germline V CDR1 and CDR2: MDHEN, SYDVKM. This CDR3 is CASTRQSLSSGANVLTF. CDR3 nucleotide sequence: TGTGCCAGCACCCGACAGTCATTAAGCTCTGGGGCCAACGTCCTGACTTTC.

This clonotype was observed many times. The rearrangement links TRBV20-1 to TRBJ2-1, with TRBD2 matching 14 bases. CDR1 is DFQATT and CDR2 is SNEGSKA in the germline V gene (reference sequence). This CDR3 is 18 amino acids long. V was clipped by 6 bases and J by 0 bases; unmatched bases: 10. The CDR3 nucleotides read TGCAGTGCAAGACTAGCGGGAGGGTCCACTGGCTCCTACAATGAGCAGTTCTTC. Its translation is CSARLAGGSTGSYNEQFF.

The table lists this clonotype with many counts. This chain links TRBV12-3 or TRBV12-4 with TRBJ1-1; D is uncertain. The CDR3 has 12 residues. Trimming cost V 7 bases and J 1 base, with 7 bases left between them. CDR3 bases: TGTGCCAGCATCTTAGGGAACACTGAAGCTTTCTTT. It encodes CASILGNTEAFF.

This clonotype was counted ten times or more. The V and J genes are TRBV12-3 or TRBV12-4 and TRBJ2-1; D gene ambiguous. This CDR3 contains 11 residues. V dropped 8 bases and J dropped 8 bases, with 10 bases sitting between them. The CDR3 region is CASSVGYEQFF. CDR3 DNA: TGTGCCAGCTCAGTAGGGTATGAGCAGTTCTTC.

This clonotype was picked up many times. The gene calls are TRBV29-1 and TRBJ2-4, with D possibly matching TRBD1 (5 bases). The CDR3 has 13 residues. With 0 bases removed from V and 4 bases from J, the gap between germline ends came to 7 bases. In germline, CDR1 is SQVTM, CDR2 ANQGSEA. CDR3 residues: CSVEEAGKNIQYF. The DNA of the CDR3 is TGCAGCGTTGAAGAAGCAGGGAAAAACATTCAGTACTTC.